Below, 12 T cell receptor beta chains from the same sample are listed, as sequenced in a study of CD8 T cells in Susac syndrome (dated by TCRdb to between 2018 and 2021). Receptor amplification or capture employed the immunoSEQ multiplex PCR assay. RNA was extracted using the RNeasy kit, and about 0.45 to 1 ug of the RNA was reverse transcribed with random hexamers. TCRdb reprocessing: public reads trimmed at Q25 with fastp, clones called with MiXCR, in-frame beta chains kept. Duplicate CDR3 protein sequences are folded into a single record with the most common DNA and genes. This sample holds fewer than 250,000 distinct CDR3 sequences; more than 85% were observed only once. The ten largest account for around 0.14% of the sample. Sequenced: CD8+ T cells from PBMCs. The receptor source for this set is a human donor with multiple sclerosis.

This chain uses TRBV29-1 with TRBJ2-2; 8 nucleotides match TRBD2. The CDR3 covers 14 residues. CDR1 is SQVTM and CDR2 is ANQGSEA in the germline V gene. Trimming cost V 7 bases and J 1 base; bases outside gene matches: 5. The CDR3 loop reads CSATSGRNTGELFF. The CDR3 DNA reads as TGCAGCGCCACAAGCGGGAGGAACACCGGGGAGCTGTTTTTT.

The V call is TRBV15, the J call TRBJ1-2, with D perhaps matching TRBD1 (5 bases). Trimming took 8 bases from V and 5 from J, leaving 12 bases between them. The CDR3 is 12 residues long. Germline CDR1 is LNHNV and CDR2 is YYDKDF (reference sequence). The CDR3 DNA reads TGTGCCACCCAGTCTGGGGGGTATGGCTACACCTTC. Protein product: CATQSGGYGYTF. The full variable domain, completed using reference TRBV15 and TRBJ1-2, is DAMVIQNPRYQVTQFGKPVTLSCSQTLNHNVMYWYQQKSSQAPKLLFHYYDKDFNNEADTPDNFQSRRPNTSFCFLDIRSPGLGDTAMYLCATQSGGYGYTFGSGTRLTVV.

This sequence joins TRBV30 and TRBJ1-1; D gene ambiguous. The CDR3 spans 12 residues. Germline CDR1 reads GTSNPN; CDR2 reads SVGIG (reference sequence). V lost 2 bases and J lost 5, with 9 bases in between. The CDR3 loop is CAWSREGTEAFF. CDR3 DNA sequence: TGTGCCTGGAGTCGAGAGGGAACTGAAGCTTTCTTT.

The chain links TRBV2 to TRBJ1-1, with TRBD1 matching over 7 bases. Germline loops: CDR1 SNHLY, CDR2 FYNNEI. V shed 8 bases and J 5 bases; nucleotides not matched to a gene: 11. CDR3 length equals 14 residues. CDR3 protein: CASLNLRGRTEAFF. In nucleotides, the CDR3 is TGTGCCAGCCTCAACCTCAGGGGGAGAACTGAAGCTTTCTTT.

Here the CDR3 reads CSVGRVRVAPKQFF. The CDR3, as DNA: TGCAGCGTTGGCCGGGTTCGTGTGGCTCCGAAGCAGTTCTTC. The V and J genes are TRBV29-1 and TRBJ2-1; D is undetermined. Germline V lookup: CDR1 SQVTM, CDR2 ANQGSEA. Trimming stripped 4 bases from V and 11 bases from J, with 21 bases between. CDR3 length: 14 residues.

This clonotype was observed a few times. V and J are TRBV30 and TRBJ2-1; D not certain. V lost 0 bases to trimming and J lost 0 bases, with 0 bases between them. The V gene's germline CDR1 is GTSNPN and CDR2 SVGIG (reference sequence). CDR3 length: 12 residues. DNA of the CDR3: TGTGCCTGGAGTGTCTCCTACAATGAGCAGTTCTTC. Residues: CAWSVSYNEQFF. The entire variable domain, with the rest obtained from reference TRBV30 and TRBJ2-1, is as follows: SQTIHQWPATLVQPVGSPLSLECTVEGTSNPNLYWYRQAAGRGLQLLFYSVGIGQISSEVPQNLSASRPQDRQFILSSKKLLLSDSGFYLCAWSVSYNEQFFGPGTRLTVL.

The rearrangement links TRBV6-6 to TRBJ2-7; TRBD1 agrees at 7 bases. The CDR3 is 13 residues long. Germline V gene data show CDR1 as MNHNY and CDR2 as SVGAGI (reference sequence). The V segment lost 0 bases and the J segment 5 bases; nucleotides outside the gene matches: 1. The CDR3 DNA follows: TGTGCCAGCAGTTACTCGACAGGGAACGAGCAGTACTTC. This sequence encodes CASSYSTGNEQYF.

The V and J genes are TRBV9 and TRBJ1-1, with D tentatively TRBD1 (6 bases). CDR1 and CDR2 (germline): SGDLS, YYNGEE. CDR3 length: 14 amino acids. V lost 3 bases, J lost 10 bases, and 19 bases lay in between. DNA for the CDR3: TGTGCCAGCAGCGCCGCGCCGACAGGATCGCGAGCTTTCTTT. This sequence encodes CASSAAPTGSRAFF. The whole variable domain, remainder taken from reference TRBV9 and TRBJ1-1, is DSGVTQTPKHLITATGQRVTLRCSPRSGDLSVYWYQQSLDQGLQFLIQYYNGEERAKGNILERFSAQQFPDLHSELNLSSLELGDSALYFCASSAAPTGSRAFFGQGTRLTVV.

The genes are TRBV20-1 and TRBJ2-3; a weak D match, TRBD1 (5 bases). Deletions cut 0 bases from V and 2 bases from J, with 12 bases between. The CDR3 has 15 amino acids. Germline CDR1 is DFQATT and CDR2 is SNEGSKA (reference sequence). The CDR3 DNA reads TGCAGTGCTAGAGATCGGAAACAGGTCACAGATACGCAGTATTTT. It specifies CSARDRKQVTDTQYF.

The CDR3 DNA reads as TGTGCCAGCAGCGGAACCATACCCCTCGTCGGGGCTGGGTGGTACGAGCAGTACTTC. Amino acids: CASSGTIPLVGAGWYEQYF. The chain links TRBV2 to TRBJ2-7; D might be TRBD1 or TRBD2, each matching 5 bases. Germline lookup yields CDR1 SNHLY and CDR2 FYNNEI. V dropped 6 bases and J dropped 4 bases, with 31 bases sitting between them. CDR3 size: 19 residues.

This clonotype was found once. The gene calls are TRBV18 and TRBJ1-1, with D perhaps TRBD1 (5 bases). V lost 6 bases and J 0 bases, leaving 17 bases between the germline ends. This CDR3 has 16 residues. CDR1 KGHSH and CDR2 LQKENI come from the germline V gene. As DNA, the CDR3 is TGTGCCAGCTCCCCAGCTAGGGGAGGCATGAACACTGAAGCTTTCTTT. It is translated as CASSPARGGMNTEAFF.

The chain is built from TRBV13 and TRBJ2-2; 7 nucleotides match TRBD2. The CDR3 totals 20 residues. Germline V gene lookup returns CDR1 PRHDT and CDR2 FYEKMQ (reference sequence). The ends lost 5 bases at V and 0 bases at J; junction bases unmatched: 18. The CDR3 DNA reads TGTGCCAGCAGCCAAGGGGCGAGCGGGGTTCAGGACGCGAACACCGGGGAGCTGTTTTTT. Translated, it gives CASSQGASGVQDANTGELFF.